These 5 T cell receptor beta chains came from one sample sequenced in a study of cytomegalovirus exposure and HLA in healthy donors. Profiling relied on immunoSEQ multiplex PCR, and the TCRdb table lists in-frame clones only, not all of them. The sample includes some 120,000 clones, roughly 89% of them seen just once. Sequencing was done on a sample of PBMCs. All receptors come from a woman aged 18 to 35 in good health and CMV-seronegative.

The sample holds one count of this clone. The V gene is TRBV6-1, the J gene TRBJ2-2, with D unresolved. The V end was cut by 7 bases, the J end by 3 bases, with 9 bases between. In germline, CDR1 is MNHNS, CDR2 SASEGT. The CDR3 runs to 13 residues. The chain's CDR3 is CASNTADTGELFF. In nucleotides, the CDR3 is TGTGCCAGCAACACGGCGGACACCGGGGAGCTGTTTTTT.

CDR3 nucleotide sequence: TGTGCCATCAGTGCCCGTCACAATGAGCAGTTCTTC. This translates into CAISARHNEQFF. The chain has TRBV10-3 and TRBJ2-1; D is undetermined. The V and J ends lost 4 bases and 5 bases respectively, with 6 bases between them. CDR1 and CDR2 from the germline V gene are ENHRY and SYGVKD. The length of the CDR3 is 12 residues.

CDR3 amino acids: CASSLQSNQPQHF. CDR3 nucleotide sequence: TGTGCCAGCAGCCTGCAGAGCAATCAGCCCCAGCATTTT. The chain uses TRBV7-9 and TRBJ1-5; D is unclear. V lost 5 bases, J lost 1 base, and 6 bases lay in between. This CDR3 spans 13 amino acids. Per the germline V gene, CDR1 is SEHNR and CDR2 is FQNEAQ (reference sequence).

This chain uses TRBV6-6 with TRBJ1-2, with TRBD1 matching over 7 bases. The germline V gene has CDR1 MNHNY and CDR2 SVGAGI (reference sequence). CDR3 size: 14 residues. After removal of 6 bases from V and 8 bases from J, the junction contained 12 bases not matched to a gene. CDR3 in amino acids: CASSKGDRSGGYTF. CDR3 in DNA: TGTGCCAGCAGCAAAGGGGACAGAAGTGGGGGCTACACCTTC.

The chain links TRBV4-3 to TRBJ1-2, with TRBD1 matching over 7 bases. Looked up from germline, CDR1 is LGHNA and CDR2 is YSLEER. The CDR3 length is 16 residues. After removal of 0 bases from V and 4 bases from J, the junction contained 8 bases not matched to a gene. CDR3: CASSQDFDREGYGYTF. The CDR3 region has the DNA TGCGCCAGCAGCCAAGATTTCGACAGGGAAGGCTATGGCTACACCTTC.